Included here is one T cell receptor beta chain sequence, with context. This specimen belongs to a study of blood T cell repertoires in COVID-19. Trimming removed 2 bases from V and 7 bases from J, with 14 bases in between. The CDR3 sequence is 14 residues long. Germline V gene lookup returns CDR1 MNHEY and CDR2 SMNVEV (reference sequence). Assay: immunoSEQ multiplex PCR; the TCRdb copy retains only in-frame clones and omits some. This sample yields some 200,000 clones, of which over 75% are seen a single time; around 7.4% belongs to the top ten. Sample: PBMCs or T cells enriched from blood (not recorded which). The chain couples TRBV27 to TRBJ1-2; TRBD1 might be the D (5 bases). This TCR was recovered from a woman aged 40-49 years with acute COVID-19. The CDR3 DNA follows: TGTGCCAGCAGTTTAGTCCCAGGGATGGGTGGCTACACCTTC. The encoded protein is CASSLVPGMGGYTF.